Listed below are T cell receptor beta chains from one sample, sequenced in a study of immune cell composition in non-small cell lung cancer. Libraries were prepared by immunoSEQ multiplex PCR; TCRdb keeps only in-frame clonotypes and omits some of them. The top ten clones hold roughly 6.1% of a sample with roughly 6,300 clones, 70% to 80% of them seen once. Sequenced sample: non-adjacent lung tissue. Source of these receptors: a human donor with non-small cell lung cancer. CDR3s include the opening cysteine and the closing phenylalanine or tryptophan. The D gene is left open where the match is weak. Rows give clone size only sometimes, using once, few, many, or a class for an expanded clone.

clone_size	d_call	v_call	j_call	cdr3_aa	cdr3_nt
-	-	TRBV4-3	TRBJ1-5	CASSQEVGNQPQHF	TGCGCCAGCAGCCAGGAGGTGGGCAATCAGCCCCAGCATTTT
-	-	TRBV4-2	TRBJ1-3	CASSQGGAGSGNTIYF	TGTGCCAGCAGCCAAGGTGGGGCGGGGTCTGGAAACACCATATATTTT
-	TRBD2	TRBV5-4	TRBJ2-7	CASSPHAGTTTYEQYF	TGTGCCAGCAGCCCTCACGCCGGGACTACAACCTACGAGCAGTACTTC
-	-	TRBV7-8	TRBJ1-5	CASSLVEGGRNQPQHF	TGTGCCAGCAGCCTGGTGGAGGGTGGCAGAAATCAGCCCCAGCATTTT
-	-	TRBV21-1	TRBJ2-7	CASSKTGREQYF	TGTGCCAGCAGCAAGACAGGGAGAGAGCAGTACTTC
few	-	TRBV5-1	TRBJ2-5	CASSLGPPPETQYF	TGCGCCAGCAGCTTGGGGCCTCCCCCGGAGACCCAGTACTTC
-	-	TRBV18	TRBJ2-1	CASSPPSRQLGFF	TGTGCCAGCTCACCACCTTCGAGACAGCTGGGGTTCTTC
-	-	TRBV30	TRBJ1-1	CAWSVGGDTEAFF	TGTGCCTGGAGTGTTGGGGGGGACACTGAAGCTTTCTTT
-	TRBD2	TRBV7-2	TRBJ2-3	CASSVSRGGRRMSTDTQYF	TGTGCCAGCAGCGTTTCGCGGGGGGGACGACGAATGAGCACAGATACGCAGTATTTT
-	TRBD2	TRBV29-1	TRBJ2-1	CSVGGLAGGRDEQFF	TGCAGCGTTGGGGGACTAGCGGGGGGTAGGGATGAGCAGTTCTTC
-	-	TRBV7-2	TRBJ1-2	CASTLSLDRLEGYTF	TGTGCCAGCACCCTATCCTTAGACAGGCTCGAGGGCTACACCTTC
-	-	TRBV27	TRBJ1-6	CASGDRRSPLHF	TGTGCCAGCGGAGACAGACGGTCACCCCTCCACTTT
-	-	TRBV5-1	TRBJ2-5	CASREFQRNTETQYF	TGCGCCAGTCGAGAGTTCCAGCGAAACACCGAGACCCAGTACTTC
few	-	TRBV5-1	TRBJ1-1	CASSFVKDSRRKNTEAFF	TGCGCCAGCAGCTTCGTAAAGGATAGCAGACGAAAGAACACTGAAGCTTTCTTT
-	TRBD1	TRBV28	TRBJ1-2	CASSSHRDRGRLGYGYTF	TGTGCCAGCAGTTCACACCGGGACAGGGGACGACTTGGCTATGGCTACACCTTC
-	TRBD2	TRBV19	TRBJ2-1	CASSRGGASGVWYNEQFF	TGTGCCAGTAGTAGAGGTGGAGCTAGCGGGGTCTGGTACAATGAGCAGTTCTTC
-	TRBD2	TRBV5-1	TRBJ2-1	CASSLDPYGTNHEQFF	TGCGCCAGCAGCTTGGACCCCTACGGGACTAACCATGAGCAGTTCTTC
-	-	TRBV27	TRBJ2-1	CASSPLGQVEGQFF	TGTGCCAGCAGTCCCTTGGGTCAGGTGGAAGGCCAGTTCTTC
few	TRBD1	TRBV27	TRBJ2-2	CASSLGQTNTGELFF	TGTGCCAGCAGTTTGGGACAGACCAACACCGGGGAGCTGTTTTTT
-	-	TRBV4-1	TRBJ2-2	CASSQGPYEGHRELFF	TGCGCCAGCAGCCAAGGCCCCTACGAGGGCCACCGGGAGCTGTTTTTT
-	TRBD2	TRBV6-1	TRBJ2-5	CASKRSGGAETQYF	TGTGCCAGCAAACGAAGCGGGGGCGCGGAGACCCAGTACTTC
-	-	TRBV11-3	TRBJ2-7	CASQRGQRDSYEQYF	TGTGCCAGCCAACGCGGGCAACGGGATTCCTACGAGCAGTACTTC
-	TRBD1	TRBV9	TRBJ2-4	CASSAPRDRGGIAKNIQYF	TGTGCCAGCAGCGCGCCACGGGACAGGGGGGGTATAGCCAAAAACATTCAGTACTTC
-	TRBD2	TRBV6-5	TRBJ2-5	CASSSGASGVTAQYF	TGTGCCAGCAGTTCTGGGGCTAGCGGGGTCACGGCCCAGTACTTC
-	TRBD1	TRBV11-3	TRBJ2-7	CASNAPGQGGEQYF	TGTGCCAGCAACGCCCCGGGACAGGGAGGCGAGCAGTACTTC
few	-	TRBV5-6	TRBJ2-1	CASSSVDEQFF	TGTGCCAGCAGCTCTGTTGATGAGCAGTTCTTC
-	TRBD1	TRBV6-1	TRBJ1-2	CASGTGAGYTF	TGTGCCAGCGGGACAGGGGCTGGCTACACCTTC
-	-	TRBV4-3	TRBJ2-7	CASSQEFSRGYEQYF	TGCGCCAGCAGCCAAGAGTTCTCCAGGGGTTACGAGCAGTACTTC
-	-	TRBV7-8	TRBJ2-2	CASSLSSGAGELFF	TGTGCCAGCAGCTTATCTTCGGGGGCCGGGGAGCTGTTTTTT
-	-	TRBV10-3	TRBJ2-7	CAISESLASSYEQYF	TGTGCCATCAGTGAGTCTTTAGCCAGCTCCTACGAGCAGTACTTC
-	TRBD2	TRBV14	TRBJ2-4	CASSQGLAGAHPYF	TGTGCCAGCAGCCAGGGACTAGCGGGGGCTCATCCGTACTTC